This T cell receptor (beta chain) was recorded in a study of blood T cell repertoires in COVID-19. Study overall: Sources were T cells, B-cell-depleted T cells, or PBMCs; the material itself was cDNA or gDNA.

CDR1 is SGHDT and CDR2 is YYEEEE in the germline V gene. This CDR3 spans 14 amino acids. Trimming shortened V by 0 bases and J by 7 bases, and 10 bases separated the two germline ends. Libraries were prepared by immunoSEQ multiplex PCR; TCRdb keeps only in-frame clonotypes and omits some of them. The sample has 85,000 to 130,000 clones, approximately 90% seen once. The sequencing input was peripheral blood. The sequence came from a man aged 55 to 70 with acute or convalescent COVID-19. The chain carries TRBV5-6 and TRBJ1-4; D uncertain. Here the CDR3 reads CASSLVGPGEKLFF. CDR3 coding DNA: TGTGCCAGCAGCTTGGTAGGTCCGGGTGAAAAACTGTTTTTT.